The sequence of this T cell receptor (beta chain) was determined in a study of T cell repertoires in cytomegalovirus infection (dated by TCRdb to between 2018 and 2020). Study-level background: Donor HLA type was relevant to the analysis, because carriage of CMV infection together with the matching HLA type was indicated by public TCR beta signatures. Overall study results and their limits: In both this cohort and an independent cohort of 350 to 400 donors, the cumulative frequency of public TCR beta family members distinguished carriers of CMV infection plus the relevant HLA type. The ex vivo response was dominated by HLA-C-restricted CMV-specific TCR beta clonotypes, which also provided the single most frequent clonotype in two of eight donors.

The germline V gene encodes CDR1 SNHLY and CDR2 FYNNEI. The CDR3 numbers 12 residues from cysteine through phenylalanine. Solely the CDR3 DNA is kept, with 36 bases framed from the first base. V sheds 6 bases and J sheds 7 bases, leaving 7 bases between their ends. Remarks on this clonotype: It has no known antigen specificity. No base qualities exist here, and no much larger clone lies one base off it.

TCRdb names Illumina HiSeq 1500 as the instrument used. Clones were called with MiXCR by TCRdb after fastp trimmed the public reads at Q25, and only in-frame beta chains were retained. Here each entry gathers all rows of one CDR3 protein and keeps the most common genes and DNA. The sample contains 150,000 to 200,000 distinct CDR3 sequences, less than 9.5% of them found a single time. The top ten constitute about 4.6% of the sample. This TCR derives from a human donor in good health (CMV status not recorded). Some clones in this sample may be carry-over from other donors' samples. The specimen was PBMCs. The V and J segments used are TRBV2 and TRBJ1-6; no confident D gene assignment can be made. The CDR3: CASSLINSPLHF. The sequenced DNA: TGTGCCAGCAGCCTAATCAATTCACCCCTCCACTTT.